This TCR beta chain was captured by sequencing in a study of cytomegalovirus exposure and HLA in healthy donors. PCR used 60 Vbeta primers and 13 Jbeta primers. Data came from immunoSEQ multiplex PCR; TCRdb stores just in-frame clones and leaves some out. The sample has 150,000 or so clones; around 80% are singletons. The receptor was isolated from a man aged 35 to 55 in good health and CMV-seropositive. The specimen was PBMCs.

The CDR3, as DNA: TGTGCCAGCAGCATGATCCGGGACAGGATAGAGACCCAGTACTTC. Protein sequence: CASSMIRDRIETQYF. The rearrangement uses TRBV5-6 and TRBJ2-5, with 8 nucleotides matching TRBD1. J gave up 4 bases and V 4 bases, and 9 bases lay outside the gene matches. In germline, CDR1 is SGHDT, CDR2 YYEEEE. CDR3 size: 15 residues.